These 26 T cell receptor beta chains originate from one sample sequenced in a study of T cells in narcolepsy. TCRdb's copy holds only in-frame clones and misses some; the assay was immunoSEQ multiplex PCR. The profile shows about 15,000 clones, less than 90% of them singletons. Specimen: memory (CD45RA-) CD4+ T cells from blood. Source of these receptors: a human donor in good health.

The chain employs TRBV7-9 and TRBJ1-1, with D unresolved. The CDR3 spans 14 residues. The germline V and J ends were trimmed by 1 base and 6 bases, with 12 bases remaining between them. The V gene's germline CDR1 is SEHNR and CDR2 FQNEAQ (reference sequence). Here the CDR3 DNA reads TGTGCCAGCAGCTTAGTACAGCCCTGGGCTGAAGCTTTCTTT. Protein sequence: CASSLVQPWAEAFF.

The chain combines TRBV27 with TRBJ1-6, with no clear D. CDR3 length: 18 residues. Looked up from germline, CDR1 is MNHEY and CDR2 is SMNVEV (reference sequence). V dropped 7 bases and J dropped 2 bases, with 21 bases sitting between them. The DNA of the CDR3 is TGTGCCAGCACCCCGGCGGGGATTCGGATGACCTATAATTCACCCCTCCACTTT. This sequence encodes CASTPAGIRMTYNSPLHF.

This clone was observed once. The chain carries TRBV6-5 and TRBJ1-6, with D perhaps matching TRBD1 (6 bases). CDR3 length: 15 amino acids. Per the germline V gene, CDR1 is MNHEY and CDR2 is SVGAGI. V was cut by 6 bases and J by 7 bases, with 16 bases left in between. DNA for the CDR3: TGTGCCAGCAGATCCGGGGGACAACAAAATTCACCCCTCCACTTT. Translating gives CASRSGGQQNSPLHF.

The rearrangement uses TRBV4-2 and TRBJ2-5; TRBD2 matches at 10 bases. Germline CDR1 LGHNA, CDR2 YNFKEQ. J was trimmed by 6 bases and V by 6 bases; bases with no gene match: 10. CDR3 length equals 15 residues. The CDR3 nucleotides read TGTGCCAGCAGTCCAAGCGGGGGGGACGAGCAGACCCAGTACTTC. As protein: CASSPSGGDEQTQYF.

The table lists this clone with a count of one. The CDR3 protein is CASSILAGGQDTQYF. The CDR3 bases are TGTGCCAGCAGTATACTAGCGGGGGGGCAAGATACGCAGTATTTT. The chain is built from TRBV11-2 and TRBJ2-3, with TRBD2 matching over 13 bases. Losses at the gene ends were 6 bases for V and 5 bases for J; bases not matched to a gene: 5. There are 15 residues in the CDR3. CDR1 SGHAT and CDR2 FQNNGV come from the germline V gene.

The genes are TRBV2 and TRBJ2-2; no clear D gene. Per germline, CDR1 SNHLY and CDR2 FYNNEI. The V and J ends lost 4 bases and 5 bases respectively, with 5 bases between them. The CDR3 is 12 amino acids. CDR3 DNA sequence: TGTGCCAGCAGTGTTGATACCGGGGAGCTGTTTTTT. It is translated as CASSVDTGELFF.

V is TRBV7-2 and J is TRBJ2-5, with 8 bases fitting TRBD2. The CDR3 is 15 residues long. J gave up 6 bases and V 5 bases, and 11 bases lay outside the gene matches. CDR1 and CDR2 from the germline V gene are SGHTA and FQGNSA. The CDR3 loop reads CASSRASGGPKTQYF. CDR3 in DNA: TGTGCCAGCAGCCGAGCGTCGGGGGGGCCGAAGACCCAGTACTTC.

The chain uses TRBV28 and TRBJ2-5; D is perhaps TRBD2 (6 bases). The length of the CDR3 is 14 residues. V was cut by 2 bases and J by 5 bases, with 12 bases left in between. The germline V gene has CDR1 MDHEN and CDR2 SYDVKM. This chain's CDR3 is CASSLAGRGETQYF. The CDR3 DNA sequence: TGTGCCAGCAGTTTAGCGGGGCGCGGGGAGACCCAGTACTTC.

The CDR3 loop reads CASSLVGQGGNEQFF. CDR3 sequence (DNA): TGTGCCAGCAGCTTGGTGGGGCAGGGAGGGAATGAGCAGTTCTTC. This chain uses TRBV4-2 with TRBJ2-1; 7 nucleotides match TRBD2. This CDR3 has 15 amino acids. With V trimmed by 5 bases and J by 7 bases, 11 bases remained unmatched. Germline V gene data show CDR1 as LGHNA and CDR2 as YNFKEQ.

This sequence joins TRBV9 and TRBJ2-7; 9 positions match TRBD1. The CDR3 loop spans 15 amino acids. V shed 0 bases and J 6 bases; nucleotides not matched to a gene: 7. CDR1 is SGDLS and CDR2 is YYNGEE in the germline V gene. The CDR3 region has the DNA TGTGCCAGCAGCGTAGGTGGACAGGGGTTTCCCGAGCAGTACTTC. This gives the protein CASSVGGQGFPEQYF.

The V and J genes are TRBV5-1 and TRBJ2-5; 8 positions match TRBD2. V was pared by 6 bases and J by 4 bases, with 8 bases of the junction left unmatched. The CDR3 runs to 14 residues. Germline-derived CDR1 and CDR2 are SGHRS and YFSETQ. The CDR3 bases are TGCGCCAGCACTCAAGCGGGAGATTTAGAGACCCAGTACTTC. This codes for CASTQAGDLETQYF.

This chain links TRBV6-1 with TRBJ1-3, with D perhaps matching TRBD1 (6 bases). Germline loops: CDR1 MNHNS, CDR2 SASEGT. V lost 6 bases and J lost 2, with 14 bases in between. The CDR3 has 15 residues. The CDR3, as DNA: TGTGCCAGCAGACCACAGGGCTCCCCTGGAAACACCATATATTTT. This codes for CASRPQGSPGNTIYF.

The chain links TRBV6-1 to TRBJ2-1; D call uncertain. Germline CDR1 MNHNS, CDR2 SASEGT. The V and J ends lost 8 bases and 4 bases respectively, with 9 bases between them. This CDR3 has 12 amino acids. CDR3 region: CASVTSYNEQFF. CDR3 nucleotides: TGTGCCAGCGTCACGTCTTACAATGAGCAGTTCTTC.

This clone turned up a few times. The chain employs TRBV2 and TRBJ2-1; 11 bases match TRBD1. The V gene end was trimmed by 4 bases and the J gene end by 8 bases; junction bases not matched to a gene: 1. This CDR3 spans 13 amino acids. CDR1 and CDR2 (germline): SNHLY, FYNNEI. The DNA of the CDR3 is TGTGCCAGCAGTGGGGACAGGGGGGATGAGCAGTTCTTC. Translating it yields CASSGDRGDEQFF.

This chain connects TRBV2 to TRBJ2-5; possible D gene TRBD1, 5 bases. The V gene's germline CDR1 is SNHLY and CDR2 FYNNEI. Deletions cut 6 bases from V and 5 bases from J, with 10 bases between. This CDR3 has 12 amino acids. As DNA, the CDR3 is TGTGCCAGCAGAGGGGATGGGGAGACCCAGTACTTC. Translation: CASRGDGETQYF.

The genes are TRBV6-1 and TRBJ1-5; D call uncertain. V lost 2 bases and J lost 0, with 8 bases in between. The CDR3 has 15 residues. The germline V gene has CDR1 MNHNS and CDR2 SASEGT. Here the CDR3 DNA reads TGTGCCAGCAGTGAAATCTACGATAGCAATCAGCCCCAGCATTTT. It codes for CASSEIYDSNQPQHF.

The chain has TRBV25-1 and TRBJ1-2; 7 positions agree with TRBD1. Germline loops: CDR1 MGHDK, CDR2 SYGVNS. This CDR3 region has 14 residues. After removal of 2 bases from V and 4 bases from J, the junction contained 4 bases not matched to a gene. The CDR3 bases are TGTGCCAGCAGTGAACAGACAGGGTCCTATGGCTACACCTTC. It codes for CASSEQTGSYGYTF.

The chain has TRBV6-1 and TRBJ2-3; maybe TRBD1 (5 bases). The germline V gene encodes CDR1 MNHNS and CDR2 SASEGT. This CDR3 is 15 amino acids long. The V end lost 7 bases, the J end lost 0 bases, and 14 bases lay between the germline ends. The CDR3 coding sequence is TGTGCCAGCACAGGGCAGTCCATTAGCACAGATACGCAGTATTTT. This sequence encodes CASTGQSISTDTQYF.

The chain has TRBV6-1 and TRBJ1-5, with TRBD1 identical over 7 bases. V was clipped by 7 bases and J by 4 bases; unmatched bases: 4. The CDR3 sequence is 13 residues long. The V gene's germline CDR1 is MNHNS and CDR2 SASEGT. CDR3 region: CASNGDSNQPQHF. The DNA for the CDR3 is TGTGCCAGCAACGGGGACAGTAATCAGCCCCAGCATTTT.

The rearrangement joins TRBV25-1 to TRBJ2-7, with TRBD1 matching 7 bases. The CDR3 covers 15 residues. Germline CDR1 reads MGHDK; CDR2 reads SYGVNS. V was pared by 3 bases and J by 4 bases, with 9 bases of the junction left unmatched. DNA for the CDR3: TGTGCCAGCAGTGAGACACAGGGGACGGTATACGAGCAGTACTTC. It is translated as CASSETQGTVYEQYF.

The chain links TRBV6-1 to TRBJ2-5; tentatively, D is TRBD1 or TRBD2 (6 bases each). Judging by the DNA end, TRBJ2-7 fits better; the J call may be wrong. The CDR3 runs to 13 residues. In germline, CDR1 is MNHNS, CDR2 SASEGT. The CDR3 loop reads CASRWGAGYEQYF. As DNA, the CDR3 is TGTGCCAGCCGGTGGGGGGCAGGATACGAGCAGTACTTC.

The rearrangement uses TRBV6-5 and TRBJ2-1; 11 nucleotides line up with TRBD2. The CDR3 is 16 residues long. The ends lost 2 bases at V and 6 bases at J; junction bases unmatched: 6. Germline CDR1 MNHEY, CDR2 SVGAGI. This chain's CDR3 is CASSYGGLAGINEQFF. DNA of the CDR3: TGTGCCAGCAGTTACGGCGGACTAGCGGGTATCAATGAGCAGTTCTTC.

About this clone: Different DNA sequences within this sample yield the same CDR3. V usage is TRBV29-1 and J usage is TRBJ1-1, with D unresolved. Germline assignment: CDR1 SQVTM and CDR2 ANQGSEA. V lost 5 bases to trimming and J lost 4 bases, with 14 bases between them. This CDR3 has 13 amino acids. CDR3 DNA sequence: TGCAGCGTTTTTGTGGGATGGGGCACTGAAGCTTTCTTT. The encoded protein is CSVFVGWGTEAFF.

The chain links TRBV6-1 to TRBJ2-7, with D tentatively TRBD1 (6 bases). Germline assignment: CDR1 MNHNS and CDR2 SASEGT. Trimming shortened V by 4 bases and J by 0 bases, and 13 bases separated the two germline ends. The CDR3 runs to 15 residues. The CDR3 DNA is TGTGCCAGCAGTGGCAGACAGGTACTCTCCTACGAGCAGTACTTC. This translates into CASSGRQVLSYEQYF.

The chain recombines TRBV15 with TRBJ2-6; D unclear. CDR3 length: 15 residues. V was trimmed by 1 base and J by 5 bases, leaving 9 bases between them. Germline-derived CDR1 and CDR2 are LNHNV and YYDKDF (reference sequence). The CDR3 DNA is TGTGCCACCAGCAGAGCTATGGAGAGGGCCAACGTCCTGACTTTC. It translates to CATSRAMERANVLTF.

V is TRBV2 and J is TRBJ2-1, with TRBD1 matching over 9 bases. The junction had 8 bases not matched to a gene; V was cut back by 6 bases and J by 8 bases. CDR3 length: 14 amino acids. Germline CDR1 is SNHLY and CDR2 is FYNNEI. This CDR3 reads CASSEKTGGHEQFF. CDR3 nucleotide sequence: TGTGCCAGCAGCGAGAAGACAGGGGGGCATGAGCAGTTCTTC.